This TCR beta chain originates from a study of type 1 and type 2 diabetes patients. In its sample, this clonotype was seen many times. Its target is unknown. Standard classification criteria confirmed type 1 or type 2 diabetes in all patients. Other autoimmune diseases and infections within the past four weeks excluded donors. About 10 milliliters of peripheral blood were drawn from each donor. Regarding the study as a whole: Some expanded clones seen only in T1D might occur in additional T2D or control samples.

The PCR template was genomic DNA. A primer set of 30 forward and 13 reverse primers amplified the CDR3. Each CDR3 protein is one row after TCRdb ran MiXCR on the multiplex PCR reads. The data hold about 270,000 distinct CDR3 sequences, with more than 40% observed a single time. Deletions cut 6 bases from V and 3 bases from J, with 5 bases between. The CDR3 totals 12 residues. Germline loops: CDR1 SNHLY, CDR2 FYNNEI. The source material was peripheral blood mononuclear cells (PBMCs). The chain employs TRBV2 and TRBJ2-2; possible D gene TRBD2, 5 bases. The TCR was taken from a man aged 18 to 29 with type 2 diabetes. CDR3 bases: TGTGCCAGCAGGCGGGACACCGGGGAGCTGTTTTTT. Translating it yields CASRRDTGELFF. Full variable domain (missing parts from reference TRBV2 and TRBJ2-2): EPEVTQTPSHQVTQMGQEVILRCVPISNHLYFYWYRQILGQKVEFLVSFYNNEISEKSEIFDDQFSVERPDGSNFTLKIRSTKLEDSAMYFCASRRDTGELFFGEGSRLTVL.